This T cell receptor (beta chain) appears in the sequencing data of a study of CD8+ T cells in alopecia areata. RNA extraction was followed by reverse transcription into cDNA, which acted as the sequencing template. TCRdb's table, derived via immunoSEQ multiplex PCR, lists solely in-frame clones and lacks some. Of over 120,000 clones in the sample, 40% to 65% were seen once. Specimen: CD4+ T cells sorted from blood, collected at week 0. The clonotype comes from a human donor with alopecia areata.

CDR3 amino acids: CASSQEGGPITYGYTF. Here the CDR3 DNA reads TGCGCCAGCAGCCAAGAAGGGGGACCGATTACCTATGGCTACACCTTC. V and J are TRBV4-1 and TRBJ1-2; D may be TRBD1 (6 bases). Trimming shortened V by 0 bases and J by 4 bases, and 15 bases separated the two germline ends. This CDR3 is built from 16 residues. The germline gives CDR1 MGHRA, CDR2 YSYEKL.